This is a list of T cell receptor beta chains from one sample in a study of OX40 agonist ivuxolimab in advanced cancers. Sequencing used immunoSEQ multiplex PCR; TCRdb keeps in-frame clones, though not all of them. The table has about 49,000 clones, 85% seen once. The sample in question was CD4+ or CD8+ T cells sorted from blood, obtained in a trial of the OX40 agonist ivuxolimab. These receptors all stem from an adult with an advanced solid tumor such as melanoma, head and neck, liver or kidney cancer. The conserved cysteine and the conserved F or W are not part of the CDR3 here. D genes are given only for firm matches.

d_call	v_call	j_call	cdr3_aa
.	TRBV28	TRBJ1-5	ATLARPMSNQPQH
TRBD1	TRBV7-2	TRBJ1-2	ASSWPGQAYGYT
.	TRBV11-2	TRBJ2-7	ASSLGSHEQY
.	TRBV7-9	TRBJ1-3	ASSLVKGEAGNTIY
TRBD2	TRBV18	TRBJ2-1	ASSLPGLADHNEQF
.	TRBV7-6	TRBJ1-1	ASSLALNTEAF
TRBD2	TRBV4-1	TRBJ2-2	ASSPWVAGGYSTGELF
TRBD1	TRBV9	TRBJ2-7	ASSRTGGFYEQY
.	TRBV4-3	TRBJ2-7	ASSQDHSPPYEQY
.	TRBV19	TRBJ2-1	ASSIKGEQF
.	TRBV5-4	TRBJ1-1	ASISRGSGEAF
.	TRBV6-1	TRBJ2-7	ASSEFRGPYEQY
.	TRBV19	TRBJ1-5	ASSIWAGDQPQH